This passage covers 21 T cell receptor beta chains from one sample sequenced in a study of radiation and T cells in renal cell carcinoma (dated by TCRdb to about 2020). Reading the label with the study, this specimen's time point is: baseline pretreatment blood. Reading the label with the study, this specimen's treatment or condition is: 15 Gy SBRT to primary tumor, nephrectomy 4 weeks later. The library was obtained by the immunoSEQ multiplex PCR assay. TCRdb provides this immuneACCESS table in a form limited to in-frame rearrangements. Some clones are lacking; in checked studies, under half of them reflect an unresolved V gene, and why the rest are absent is not known. Counted in this sample were around 64,000 clones; around 80% of them appeared once. The ten biggest clones cover 7.3% of the sample. The sequences come from blood, collected from a patient whose treatment included radiotherapy and nephrectomy. Receptors originate from a man aged 60 to 69 with renal cell carcinoma.

The table lists this clone with a few counts. The chain joins TRBV6-4 to TRBJ1-3; a weak D match, TRBD1 (5 bases). The germline gives CDR1 MRHNA, CDR2 SNTAGT. Trimming cost V 3 bases and J 2 bases, with 5 bases left between them. The CDR3 loop spans 13 amino acids. CDR3 sequence: CASSEGPGNTIYF. In DNA form, the CDR3 reads TGTGCCAGCAGTGAGGGGCCTGGAAACACCATATATTTT.

The chain is built from TRBV28 and TRBJ2-7, with 7 bases identical to TRBD1. The CDR3 is made up of 14 amino acids. In germline, CDR1 is MDHEN, CDR2 SYDVKM. V lost 3 bases and J lost 2; bases outside the gene matches: 4. DNA of the CDR3: TGTGCCAGCAGTTTGTCGGGACAGACCTACGAGCAGTACTTC. Amino acids: CASSLSGQTYEQYF.

This clone was counted a single time. The V call is TRBV11-3, the J call TRBJ2-2, with D possibly TRBD2 on 5 matching bases. CDR3 size: 15 residues. Looked up from germline, CDR1 is SGHNT and CDR2 is YENEEA. Trimming shortened V by 0 bases and J by 5 bases, and 10 bases separated the two germline ends. The CDR3 DNA sequence: TGTGCCAGCAGCTTAGAGAGGGCCGTGACCGGGGAGCTGTTTTTT. Translated: CASSLERAVTGELFF.

The CDR3 protein is CASSRDLPGNTIYF. The CDR3 DNA reads TGCGCCAGCAGCCGGGACCTACCTGGAAACACCATATATTTT. The chain has TRBV4-1 and TRBJ1-3; D is perhaps TRBD1 (5 bases). V lost 4 bases, J lost 2 bases, and 9 bases lay in between. The CDR3 loop spans 14 amino acids. Germline CDR1 MGHRA, CDR2 YSYEKL.

The chain links TRBV27 to TRBJ2-3; D is possibly TRBD2 (6 bases). Germline assignment: CDR1 MNHEY and CDR2 SMNVEV (reference sequence). V dropped 6 bases and J dropped 2 bases, with 12 bases sitting between them. The CDR3 contains 14 residues. The CDR3 loop reads CASRLSGATDTQYF. The CDR3 nucleotides read TGTGCCAGCAGACTTAGCGGAGCCACAGATACGCAGTATTTT.

The rearrangement links TRBV7-6 to TRBJ2-1; 10 nucleotides line up with TRBD2. There are 12 residues in the CDR3. V was clipped by 3 bases and J by 13 bases; unmatched bases: 3. Germline values: CDR1 SGHVS, CDR2 FNYEAQ. DNA of the CDR3: TGTGCCAGCAGCTTTAGCGGGGGGTCCCAGTTCTTC. Its protein is CASSFSGGSQFF.

Concerning this clone itself: This sample includes further DNA sequences coding for the same CDR3. The CDR3 DNA follows: TGTGCCAGTAGTATGGGAGGGGGCCCAGAGACCCAGTACTTC. Translated: CASSMGGGPETQYF. The chain is built from TRBV19 and TRBJ2-5, with D perhaps given as TRBD1 or TRBD2 (7 bases each). V lost 3 bases and J lost 4, with 12 bases in between. This CDR3 is built from 14 residues. Germline-derived CDR1 and CDR2 are LNHDA and SQIVND (reference sequence).

The V gene is TRBV28, the J gene TRBJ2-3; a weak D match, TRBD2 (5 bases). Looked up from germline, CDR1 is MDHEN and CDR2 is SYDVKM. The CDR3 spans 14 residues. Trimming removed 7 bases from V and 9 bases from J, with 20 bases in between. CDR3 amino acids: CASIEAAGTQTQYF. CDR3 sequence (DNA): TGTGCCAGCATCGAAGCTGCGGGCACCCAGACGCAGTATTTT. The full variable domain, with the rest looked up from reference TRBV28 and TRBJ2-3, is DVKVTQSSRYLVKRTGEKVFLECVQDMDHENMFWYRQDPGLGLRLIYFSYDVKMKEKGDIPEGYSVSREKKERFSLILESASTNQTSMYLCASIEAAGTQTQYFGPGTRLTVL.

V and J are TRBV10-3 and TRBJ2-5; D unclear. The germline V and J ends were trimmed by 10 bases and 2 bases, with 14 bases remaining between them. The V gene's germline CDR1 is ENHRY and CDR2 SYGVKD. The CDR3 consists of 13 residues. CDR3: CATHALAQETQYF. In DNA, the CDR3 is TGTGCCACTCACGCCTTAGCACAAGAGACCCAGTACTTC.

This clone was seen just once. The J gene is TRBJ1-2, the V gene TRBV6-1; TRBD1 matches 7 bases. Trimming took 7 bases from V and 8 from J; bases not matched to a gene: 16. There are 15 residues in the CDR3. CDR1 is MNHNS, CDR2 SASEGT, per germline. This chain's CDR3 is CASTVDRASARGYTF. CDR3 DNA sequence: TGTGCCAGCACCGTAGACAGGGCCTCCGCGCGGGGCTACACCTTC.

By sample fraction, this clone is medium-sized. The chain uses TRBV7-9 and TRBJ2-7; D may be TRBD2 (5 bases). CDR3 length: 13 residues. Germline CDR1 and CDR2: SEHNR and FQNEAQ (reference sequence). Deletions cut 5 bases from V and 3 bases from J, with 11 bases between. The CDR3 region has the DNA TGTGCCAGCAGCCCCCTAAGCGGCTACGAGCAGTACTTC. This encodes CASSPLSGYEQYF.

This chain joins TRBV6-5 and TRBJ1-4; 9 bases line up with TRBD1. CDR1 is MNHEY, CDR2 SVGAGI, per germline. The CDR3 is 15 residues long. V shed 5 bases, J shed 4 bases, and the junction held 5 bases outside the gene matches. Written as DNA, the CDR3 is TGTGCCAGCAGTCGGGACAGGGAGCTTAATGAAAAACTGTTTTTT. Protein product: CASSRDRELNEKLFF.

The J gene is TRBJ1-2, the V gene TRBV6-5; D is possibly TRBD1 (6 bases). CDR1 MNHEY and CDR2 SVGAGI come from the germline V gene. The V end was cut by 4 bases, the J end by 8 bases, with 17 bases between. The CDR3 runs 14 residues. CDR3 residues: CASSLYRAPEGYTF. As DNA, the CDR3 is TGTGCCAGCAGTTTATACAGGGCCCCGGAGGGCTACACCTTC.

This clone was observed once. The rearrangement joins TRBV19 to TRBJ1-5; D is unclear. Looked up from germline, CDR1 is LNHDA and CDR2 is SQIVND (reference sequence). This CDR3 is built from 14 residues. Trimming stripped 9 bases from V and 6 bases from J, with 18 bases between. Here the CDR3 DNA reads TGTGCCAGCACCGAGGAGGCTTCGATTCAGCCCCAGCATTTT. Protein sequence: CASTEEASIQPQHF.

This sequence joins TRBV7-9 and TRBJ2-1; 10 bases agree with TRBD2. This CDR3 region has 19 residues. Germline-derived CDR1 and CDR2 are SEHNR and FQNEAQ (reference sequence). V dropped 1 base and J dropped 7; count of bases not matched to a gene: 16. Here the CDR3 reads CASSLVPGASLAGENEQFF. DNA for the CDR3: TGTGCCAGCAGCTTAGTTCCGGGGGCGAGTCTAGCGGGAGAAAATGAGCAGTTCTTC.

The V and J genes are TRBV11-2 and TRBJ2-5; 9 bases match TRBD1. In germline, CDR1 is SGHAT, CDR2 FQNNGV. CDR3 length equals 15 residues. The J segment lost 1 base and the V segment lost 4 bases, leaving 4 bases of the junction unmatched. The CDR3 coding sequence is TGTGCCAGCAGCTGGGGGACAGGGCTCCAAGAGACCCAGTACTTC. Translating gives CASSWGTGLQETQYF.

The chain has TRBV30 and TRBJ1-1, with TRBD1 as a possible D gene (5 bases). Germline values: CDR1 GTSNPN, CDR2 SVGIG (reference sequence). V was cut by 2 bases and J by 4 bases, with 14 bases left in between. The CDR3 is made up of 14 amino acids. In DNA form, the CDR3 reads TGTGCCTGGAGTATAACAGGAGGGACCACTGAAGCTTTCTTT. Its protein is CAWSITGGTTEAFF.

This clone was picked up one time. The chain joins TRBV6-1 to TRBJ2-7; TRBD1 matches 7 bases. Looked up from germline, CDR1 is MNHNS and CDR2 is SASEGT. Germline trimming cut 1 base from V and 0 bases from J; bases unmatched to any gene: 12. The CDR3 has 18 amino acids. The CDR3 protein is CASSEDIRWDSHSYEQYV. Written as DNA, the CDR3 is TGTGCCAGCAGTGAAGATATCCGTTGGGACAGTCACTCCTACGAGCAGTACGTC.

The chain employs TRBV5-4 and TRBJ2-2, with 9 positions matching TRBD2. V lost 4 bases and J lost 3; bases outside the gene matches: 7. CDR1 and CDR2 from the germline V gene are SGHNT and YYREEE (reference sequence). The CDR3 length is 16 residues. The chain's CDR3 is CASSPGGLADTGELFF. The CDR3 DNA reads TGTGCCAGCAGCCCCGGGGGACTAGCTGACACCGGGGAGCTGTTTTTT.

Here the CDR3 reads CASSQPSGRTTGELFF. CDR3 coding DNA: TGTGCCAGCAGCCAGCCTAGCGGGAGGACCACCGGGGAGCTGTTTTTT. The rearrangement uses TRBV5-4 and TRBJ2-2; the match to TRBD2 covers 11 bases. Germline V gene sequence: CDR1 SGHNT, CDR2 YYREEE (reference sequence). The CDR3 totals 16 residues. J gave up 4 bases and V 4 bases, and 6 bases lay outside the gene matches. Filled out from reference TRBV5-4 and TRBJ2-2, the complete variable domain reads ETGVTQSPTHLIKTRGQQVTLRCSSQSGHNTVSWYQQALGQGPQFIFQYYREEENGRGNFPPRFSGLQFPNYSSELNVNALELDDSALYLCASSQPSGRTTGELFFGEGSRLTVL.

This rearrangement joins TRBV7-9 to TRBJ2-1; 12 bases match TRBD2. The germline CDR1 and CDR2 sequences are SEHNR and FQNEAQ (reference sequence). The CDR3 covers 17 residues. V dropped 2 bases and J dropped 7; count of bases not matched to a gene: 9. The DNA for the CDR3 is TGTGCCAGCAGCTTACCGGGACTAGCGGGCTGGCCTAATGAGCAGTTCTTC. Encoded protein: CASSLPGLAGWPNEQFF.